Reported below is one T cell receptor (beta chain). The antigen remains undetermined. Samples came from healthy bone marrow donors. This entry is derived from a study of cytomegalovirus exposure and HLA in healthy donors. Turning to the study itself: Researchers found that under 90% of 300 to 450 genotyped donors fell within the Caucasian-associated ancestry cluster.

Findings and caveats of the study: While the bulk of TCR sequences proved rare, some public TCRs turned up in many donors. Researchers reported that a few CMV-associated chains were confirmed in vitro as CMV antigen-specific.

With 7 bases clipped from V and 0 bases from J, the junction kept 4 bases outside the gene matches. Germline V gene data show CDR1 as MNHEY and CDR2 as SMNVEV (reference sequence). The CDR3 is 15 residues long. Amplification used 60 Vbeta primers and 13 Jbeta primers. TCRdb's copy holds only in-frame clones and misses some; the assay was immunoSEQ multiplex PCR. Among some 200,000 clones listed, approximately 79% were seen once. Specimen: PBMCs. The rearrangement links TRBV27 to TRBJ2-3; 10 positions match TRBD2. This sequence originates from a man aged 50 or older in good health and CMV-seronegative. CDR3 nucleotide sequence: TGTGCCAGCACCACTAGCGGGATTAGCACAGATACGCAGTATTTT. Its translation is CASTTSGISTDTQYF.